A selection of T cell receptor beta chains follows, all from one sample in a study of cytomegalovirus exposure and HLA in healthy donors. Sequencing used immunoSEQ multiplex PCR; TCRdb keeps in-frame clones, though not all of them. The sample carries about 200,000 clones, roughly four fifths recorded once. Sequencing was performed on PBMCs. All receptors come from a man between 18 and 35 years old in good health and CMV-seronegative. Both conserved end residues are part of each CDR3. D genes are given only for firm matches. Clone size, where shown, is once, few, many, or a class for clones that have expanded.

abundance	j_gene	d_gene	v_gene	CDR3aa	CDR3nt
.	TRBJ2-7	.	TRBV5-4	CASSSRGGNYEQYF	TGTGCCAGCAGCTCAAGGGGGGGCAACTACGAGCAGTACTTC
.	TRBJ2-2	.	TRBV28	CASSWGTSGANTGELFF	TGTGCCAGCAGTTGGGGTACCTCCGGGGCGAACACCGGGGAGCTGTTTTTT
.	TRBJ2-1	TRBD2	TRBV6-5	CASSYSGRGSYNEQFF	TGTGCCAGCAGTTACTCTGGGAGGGGCTCCTACAATGAGCAGTTCTTC
.	TRBJ2-5	.	TRBV15	CATSRDQEETQYF	TGTGCCACCAGCAGAGATCAGGAAGAGACCCAGTACTTC
once	TRBJ1-2	.	TRBV20-1	CSARGAGGYTF	TGCAGTGCTAGAGGGGCCGGTGGCTACACCTTC
.	TRBJ1-3	.	TRBV18	CASSPGTSGNTIYF	TGTGCCAGCTCACCTGGGACATCTGGAAACACCATATATTTT
.	TRBJ2-7	.	TRBV10-3	CAISESGGWNGEQYF	TGTGCCATCAGTGAGTCCGGAGGGTGGAACGGCGAGCAGTACTTC
.	TRBJ2-1	TRBD1	TRBV4-1	CASSQATGGNEQFF	TGCGCCAGCAGCCAGGCTACAGGGGGCAATGAGCAGTTCTTC
.	TRBJ2-5	TRBD1	TRBV29-1	CSVGGTGATGAQYF	TGCAGCGTTGGGGGGACAGGGGCTACGGGGGCCCAGTACTTC
once	TRBJ2-7	TRBD1	TRBV27	CASSLSGDRGYEQYF	TGTGCCAGCAGTTTATCCGGGGACAGGGGTTACGAGCAGTACTTC
.	TRBJ2-5	TRBD2	TRBV9	CASSGNPGLIQETQYF	TGTGCCAGCAGCGGGAACCCGGGACTAATCCAAGAGACCCAGTACTTC
once	TRBJ2-5	TRBD2	TRBV7-9	CASSLFGSGGLGTQYF	TGTGCCAGCAGCTTATTCGGTAGCGGGGGACTGGGGACCCAGTACTTC
.	TRBJ1-1	.	TRBV19	CASRNRVGTEAFF	TGTGCCAGTAGAAACAGGGTGGGGACTGAAGCTTTCTTT
few	TRBJ1-1	.	TRBV21-1	CASRITEVANTEAFF	TGTGCCAGCAGGATAACGGAGGTGGCGAACACTGAAGCTTTCTTT
.	TRBJ2-5	TRBD1	TRBV30	CAWSKGQSPETQYF	TGTGCCTGGAGTAAGGGACAGAGCCCGGAGACCCAGTACTTC
.	TRBJ2-1	.	TRBV4-3	CASSPLGSPEQFF	TGCGCCAGCAGCCCCCTGGGGAGCCCTGAGCAGTTCTTC
.	TRBJ2-5	.	TRBV7-8	CASSLVRAVGRGQRETQYF	TGTGCCAGCAGCTTAGTCAGAGCAGTTGGGCGGGGGCAGAGGGAGACCCAGTACTTC
.	TRBJ2-1	TRBD2	TRBV7-9	CASSSTSGGDYEQFF	TGTGCCAGCAGCTCGACTAGCGGGGGGGACTATGAGCAGTTCTTC
.	TRBJ1-2	TRBD1	TRBV2	CASSGEDRAGYTF	TGTGCCAGCAGTGGAGAAGACAGGGCTGGCTACACCTTC
.	TRBJ2-3	TRBD2	TRBV10-1	CASSESRGDTDTQYF	TGCGCCAGCAGTGAGTCCCGGGGGGACACAGATACGCAGTATTTT
.	TRBJ2-3	.	TRBV5-1	CASSLVGKTDTQYF	TGCGCCAGCAGCTTGGTCGGGAAAACAGATACGCAGTATTTT
.	TRBJ2-6	.	TRBV9	CASSLISGANVLTF	TGTGCCAGCAGCCTTATCTCTGGGGCCAACGTCCTGACTTTC
.	TRBJ2-3	TRBD2	TRBV5-1	CASSLGGTSGADTQYF	TGCGCCAGCAGCTTGGGAGGGACTAGCGGAGCAGATACGCAGTATTTT
.	TRBJ1-2	.	TRBV5-6	CATGTGNYGYTF	TGTGCCACCGGAACAGGGAACTATGGCTACACCTTC
.	TRBJ2-7	TRBD1	TRBV5-1	CASSLSPDRVYEQYF	TGCGCCAGCAGCTTGTCACCGGACAGGGTCTACGAGCAGTACTTC
.	TRBJ2-1	TRBD2	TRBV7-2	CASSPAAGGRNEQFF	TGTGCCAGCAGCCCCGCGGCGGGAGGGCGCAATGAGCAGTTCTTC
.	TRBJ2-7	.	TRBV6-1	CATRGSVGVYEQYF	TGTGCCACTCGCGGATCCGTGGGAGTCTACGAGCAGTACTTC
.	TRBJ2-7	.	TRBV7-2	CASSLSGGYEQYF	TGTGCCAGCAGCCTATCCGGGGGCTACGAGCAGTACTTC
.	TRBJ1-2	.	TRBV18	CASSTGERRNYGYTF	TGTGCCAGCTCGACAGGAGAGAGAAGAAACTATGGCTACACCTTC
.	TRBJ2-2	TRBD2	TRBV5-1	CASSLGDYRVGTGELFF	TGCGCCAGCAGCTTGGGGGACTACCGGGTTGGCACCGGGGAGCTGTTTTTT
.	TRBJ2-6	.	TRBV9	CASSDLGTLKRGSGANVLTF	TGTGCCAGCAGCGACCTCGGGACTCTTAAACGGGGTTCTGGGGCCAACGTCCTGACTTTC
.	TRBJ1-2	.	TRBV4-3	CASSQDRAPGGYTF	TGCGCCAGCAGCCAAGATCGGGCACCGGGGGGCTACACCTTC
.	TRBJ2-1	.	TRBV2	CASKKSVNNEQFF	TGTGCCAGCAAGAAGTCGGTAAACAATGAGCAGTTCTTC
.	TRBJ2-1	TRBD2	TRBV6-7	CASSYPSGRSCNEQFF	TGTGCCAGCAGTTACCCTAGCGGGAGGAGTTGCAATGAGCAGTTCTTC
few	TRBJ2-7	TRBD1	TRBV27	CASKGTGDSYEQYF	TGTGCCAGCAAAGGGACAGGGGACTCCTACGAGCAGTACTTC
.	TRBJ1-1	.	TRBV5-4	CASSLAGGLNTEAFF	TGTGCCAGCAGCTTGGCGGGAGGACTGAACACTGAAGCTTTCTTT
.	TRBJ1-1	.	TRBV7-9	CASSPYRVKNTEAFF	TGTGCCAGCAGCCCTTACAGGGTTAAGAACACTGAAGCTTTCTTT
few	TRBJ2-3	.	TRBV5-1	CASSFGHSDTQYF	TGCGCCAGCAGCTTTGGACATTCAGATACGCAGTATTTT
.	TRBJ2-5	.	TRBV7-3	CASSYNREETQYF	TGTGCCAGCAGCTACAACAGGGAAGAGACCCAGTACTTC
.	TRBJ2-1	TRBD2	TRBV6-1	CASSVLAGDYNEQFF	TGTGCCAGCAGTGTCCTAGCGGGAGATTACAATGAGCAGTTCTTC
.	TRBJ2-7	.	TRBV20-1	CSVSAPQGQYF	TGCAGTGTTAGCGCCCCCCAGGGGCAGTACTTC
.	TRBJ2-6	TRBD1	TRBV7-9	CASISGTGGSGANVLTF	TGTGCCAGCATTAGTGGGACAGGGGGTTCTGGGGCCAACGTCCTGACTTTC
.	TRBJ2-2	.	TRBV6-6	CASSYAGVTGELFF	TGTGCCAGCAGTTATGCAGGGGTCACCGGGGAGCTGTTTTTT
.	TRBJ2-5	.	TRBV13	CASSHTRGSPYLQETQYF	TGTGCCAGCAGCCACACTCGTGGGAGCCCGTACCTTCAAGAGACCCAGTACTTC
.	TRBJ2-5	TRBD2	TRBV4-3	CASSLRGGLAGEETQYF	TGCGCCAGCAGCCTCAGAGGTGGACTAGCGGGAGAAGAGACCCAGTACTTC
.	TRBJ2-1	TRBD1	TRBV2	CASSVLGQGLLDNEQFF	TGTGCCAGCAGTGTGCTGGGACAGGGGCTCCTCGACAATGAGCAGTTCTTC
.	TRBJ2-7	TRBD1	TRBV10-3	CAISGDRGYGDEQYF	TGTGCCATCAGTGGGGACAGGGGTTATGGCGACGAGCAGTACTTC
.	TRBJ1-2	.	TRBV10-3	CAISEQDTYGYTF	TGTGCCATCAGTGAGCAGGACACCTATGGCTACACCTTC
.	TRBJ2-1	.	TRBV4-1	CASSPPNEGNEQFF	TGCGCCAGCAGCCCACCCAACGAGGGCAATGAGCAGTTCTTC
.	TRBJ2-3	TRBD2	TRBV25-1	CASSEWTGGEDTQYF	TGTGCCAGCAGTGAATGGACGGGAGGGGAAGATACGCAGTATTTT